This TCR beta chain derives from a study of blood T cells in healthy people across ages. CDR3 length equals 14 residues. V was cut by 4 bases and J by 3 bases, with 14 bases left in between. The germline gives CDR1 SGHRS, CDR2 YFSETQ. Primers used in a second PCR of roughly 7 to 12 cycles were a sample-barcoded 5' primer and a J-beta primer mix. Per-sample output comprised a minimum of 3 million paired-end reads containing CDR3. Using its own MiXCR run on the 5' RACE reads, TCRdb lists one record per CDR3 protein. The sample gives 700,000 or so distinct CDR3 sequences, approximately 40% of which show up once; 25% to 35% is in the top ten.

The source is an older man in good health. The chain is built from TRBV5-1 and TRBJ2-7; D possibly corresponds to TRBD2 (6 bases). Sequencing used blood. CDR3 nucleotides: TGCGCCAGCAGCCGGGAGAGGGGAGACTACGAGCAGTACTTC. Its translation: CASSRERGDYEQYF.